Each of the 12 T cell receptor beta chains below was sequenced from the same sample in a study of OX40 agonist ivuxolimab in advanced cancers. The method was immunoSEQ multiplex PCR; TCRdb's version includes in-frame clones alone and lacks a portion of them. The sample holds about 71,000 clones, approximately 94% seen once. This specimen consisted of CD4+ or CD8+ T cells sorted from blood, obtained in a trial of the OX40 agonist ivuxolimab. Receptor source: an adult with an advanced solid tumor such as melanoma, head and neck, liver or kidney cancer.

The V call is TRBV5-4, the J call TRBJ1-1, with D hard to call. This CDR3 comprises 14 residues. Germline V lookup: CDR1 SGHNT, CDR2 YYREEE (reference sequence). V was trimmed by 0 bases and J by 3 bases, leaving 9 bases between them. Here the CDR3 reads CASSLGSLDTEAFF. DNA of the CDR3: TGTGCCAGCAGCTTGGGCAGTCTCGACACTGAAGCTTTCTTT.

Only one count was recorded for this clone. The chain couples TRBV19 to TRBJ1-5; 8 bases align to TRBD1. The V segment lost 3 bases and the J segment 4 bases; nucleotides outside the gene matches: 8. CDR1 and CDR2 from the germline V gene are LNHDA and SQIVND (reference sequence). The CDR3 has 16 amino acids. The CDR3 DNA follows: TGTGCCAGTAGTATCCCTTGGCAGGGGGCAAATCAGCCCCAGCATTTT. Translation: CASSIPWQGANQPQHF.

This CDR3 is CASSQGQGIYEQYF. The CDR3 DNA follows: TGCGCCAGCAGCCAAGGACAGGGTATCTACGAGCAGTACTTC. The chain couples TRBV4-1 to TRBJ2-7; 7 bases are a match to TRBD1. The ends lost 1 base at V and 3 bases at J; junction bases unmatched: 3. The CDR3 is made up of 14 amino acids. Germline V gives CDR1 MGHRA, CDR2 YSYEKL.

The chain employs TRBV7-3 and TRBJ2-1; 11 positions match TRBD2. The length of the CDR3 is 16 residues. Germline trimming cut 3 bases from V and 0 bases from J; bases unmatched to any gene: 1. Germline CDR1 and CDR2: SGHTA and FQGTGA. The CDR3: CASSLTSGVSYNEQFF. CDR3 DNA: TGTGCCAGCAGCTTGACTAGCGGGGTCTCCTACAATGAGCAGTTCTTC.

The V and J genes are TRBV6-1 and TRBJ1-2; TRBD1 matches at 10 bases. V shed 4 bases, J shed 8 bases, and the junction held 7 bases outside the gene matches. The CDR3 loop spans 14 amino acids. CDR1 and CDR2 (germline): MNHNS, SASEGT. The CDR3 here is CASSVDRGPWGYTF. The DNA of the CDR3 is TGTGCCAGCAGTGTTGACAGGGGGCCTTGGGGCTACACCTTC.

CDR3 sequence: CASSFRGARNTEAFF. CDR3 nucleotides: TGTGCCAGCAGTTTCAGGGGCGCACGGAACACTGAAGCTTTCTTT. This chain uses TRBV28 with TRBJ1-1; possible D gene TRBD1, 6 bases. CDR3 length: 15 residues. Trimming removed 3 bases from V and 1 base from J, with 12 bases in between. Germline loops: CDR1 MDHEN, CDR2 SYDVKM.

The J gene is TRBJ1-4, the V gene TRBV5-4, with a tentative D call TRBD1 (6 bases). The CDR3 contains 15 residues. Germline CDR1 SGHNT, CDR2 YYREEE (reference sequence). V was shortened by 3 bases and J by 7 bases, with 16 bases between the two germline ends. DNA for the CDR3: TGTGCCAGCAGCTACTCGGGACATTTGGTTGAAAAACTGTTTTTT. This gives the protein CASSYSGHLVEKLFF.

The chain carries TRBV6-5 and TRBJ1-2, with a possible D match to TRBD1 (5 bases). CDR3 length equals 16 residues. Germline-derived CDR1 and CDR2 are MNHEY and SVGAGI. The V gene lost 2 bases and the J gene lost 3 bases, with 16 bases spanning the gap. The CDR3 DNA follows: TGTGCCAGCAGTTACACTGGGGAGGGGTTTGACTATGGCTACACCTTC. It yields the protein CASSYTGEGFDYGYTF.

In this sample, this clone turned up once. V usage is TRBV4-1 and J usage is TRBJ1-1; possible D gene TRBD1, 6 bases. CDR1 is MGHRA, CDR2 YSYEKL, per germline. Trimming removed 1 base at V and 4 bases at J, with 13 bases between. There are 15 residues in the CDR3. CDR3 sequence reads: CASSQAGGRSTEAFF. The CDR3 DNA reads TGCGCCAGCAGCCAAGCGGGGGGGCGGAGCACTGAAGCTTTCTTT.

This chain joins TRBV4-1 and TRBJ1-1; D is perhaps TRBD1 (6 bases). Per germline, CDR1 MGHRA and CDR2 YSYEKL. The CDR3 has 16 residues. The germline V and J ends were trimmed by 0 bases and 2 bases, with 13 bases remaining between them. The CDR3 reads CASSQDAGAINTEAFF. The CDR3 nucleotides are TGCGCCAGCAGCCAAGATGCAGGGGCGATTAACACTGAAGCTTTCTTT.

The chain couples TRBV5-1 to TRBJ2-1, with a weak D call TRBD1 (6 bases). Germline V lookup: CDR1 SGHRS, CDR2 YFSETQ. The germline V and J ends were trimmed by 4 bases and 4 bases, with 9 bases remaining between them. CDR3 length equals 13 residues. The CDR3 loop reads CASSVDRYNEQFF. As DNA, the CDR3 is TGCGCCAGCAGCGTAGACAGGTACAATGAGCAGTTCTTC.

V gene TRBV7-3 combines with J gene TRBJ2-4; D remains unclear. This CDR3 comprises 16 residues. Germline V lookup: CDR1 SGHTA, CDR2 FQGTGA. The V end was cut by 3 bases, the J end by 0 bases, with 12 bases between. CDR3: CASSFDASLAKNIQYF. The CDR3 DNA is TGTGCCAGCAGCTTTGATGCGTCTTTAGCCAAAAACATTCAGTACTTC.